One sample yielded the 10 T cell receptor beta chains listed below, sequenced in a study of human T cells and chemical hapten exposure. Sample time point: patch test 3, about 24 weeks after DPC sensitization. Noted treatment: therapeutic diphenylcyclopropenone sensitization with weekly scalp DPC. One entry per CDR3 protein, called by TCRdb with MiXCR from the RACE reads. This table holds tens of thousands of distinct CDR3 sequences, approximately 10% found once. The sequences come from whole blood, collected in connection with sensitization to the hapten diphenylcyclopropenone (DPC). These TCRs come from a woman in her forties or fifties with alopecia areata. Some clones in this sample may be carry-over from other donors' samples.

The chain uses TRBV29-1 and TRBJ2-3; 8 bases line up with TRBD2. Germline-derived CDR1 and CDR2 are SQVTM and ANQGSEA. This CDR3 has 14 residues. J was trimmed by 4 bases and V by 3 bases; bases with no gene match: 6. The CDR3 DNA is TGCAGCGTTGATTTTAGCGGGATGGCAGATACGCAGTATTTT. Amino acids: CSVDFSGMADTQYF.

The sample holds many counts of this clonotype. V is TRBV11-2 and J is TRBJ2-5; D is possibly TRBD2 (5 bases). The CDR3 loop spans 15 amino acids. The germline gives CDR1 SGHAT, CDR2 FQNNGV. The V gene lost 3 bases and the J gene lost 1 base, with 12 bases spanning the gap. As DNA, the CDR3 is TGTGCCAGCAGCTTGTTTGGAGGCGGCCAAGAGACCCAGTACTTC. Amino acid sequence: CASSLFGGGQETQYF.

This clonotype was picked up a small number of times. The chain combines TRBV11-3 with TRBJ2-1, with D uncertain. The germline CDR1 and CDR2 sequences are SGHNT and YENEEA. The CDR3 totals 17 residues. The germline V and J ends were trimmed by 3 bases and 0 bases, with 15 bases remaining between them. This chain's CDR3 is CASSFSQPVSSYNEQFF. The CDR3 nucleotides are TGTGCCAGCAGCTTCTCTCAGCCGGTCAGCTCCTACAATGAGCAGTTCTTC. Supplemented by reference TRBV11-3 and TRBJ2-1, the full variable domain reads EAGVVQSPRYKIIEKKQPVAFWCNPISGHNTLYWYLQNLGQGPELLIRYENEEAVDDSQLPKDRFSAERLKGVDSTLKIQPAELGDSAVYLCASSFSQPVSSYNEQFFGPGTRLTVL.

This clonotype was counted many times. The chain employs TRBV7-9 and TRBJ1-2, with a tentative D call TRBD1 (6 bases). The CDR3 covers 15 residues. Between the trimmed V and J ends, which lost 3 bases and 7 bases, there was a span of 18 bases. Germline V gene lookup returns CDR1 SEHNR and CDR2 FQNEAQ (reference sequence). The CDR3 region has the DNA TGTGCCAGCAGCTTCGTTGATCGGGGGGCGCTTGGCTACACCTTC. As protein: CASSFVDRGALGYTF.

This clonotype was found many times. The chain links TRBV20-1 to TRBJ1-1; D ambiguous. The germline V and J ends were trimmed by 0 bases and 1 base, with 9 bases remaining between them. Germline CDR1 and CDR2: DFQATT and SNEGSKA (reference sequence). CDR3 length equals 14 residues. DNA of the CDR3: TGCAGTGCTAGAGATCCCAAGGCGAACACTGAAGCTTTCTTT. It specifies CSARDPKANTEAFF.

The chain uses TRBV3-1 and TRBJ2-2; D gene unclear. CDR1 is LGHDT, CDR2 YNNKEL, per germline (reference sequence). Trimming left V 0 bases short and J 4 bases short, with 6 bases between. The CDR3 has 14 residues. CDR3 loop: CASSQDHRTGELFF. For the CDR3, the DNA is TGTGCCAGCAGCCAAGATCACCGCACCGGGGAGCTGTTTTTT.

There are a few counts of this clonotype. The CDR3 loop reads CASSEFSSGNNEQFF. Here the CDR3 DNA reads TGCGCCAGCAGTGAGTTTTCTAGCGGGAACAATGAGCAGTTCTTC. The rearrangement joins TRBV10-2 to TRBJ2-1; 9 nucleotides align to TRBD2. The trim removed 1 base at V and 5 bases at J, leaving 3 bases unmatched. The CDR3 is made up of 15 amino acids. Germline V gene data show CDR1 as WSHSY and CDR2 as SAAADI.

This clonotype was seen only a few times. The chain's CDR3 is CASSYTGGPWAFF. The CDR3 nucleotides are TGTGCCAGCAGCTACACAGGGGGCCCCTGGGCTTTCTTT. The chain joins TRBV5-5 to TRBJ1-1, with 9 positions matching TRBD1. V lost 3 bases, J lost 11 bases, and 8 bases stayed unmatched. The CDR3 length is 13 residues. The germline V gene has CDR1 SGHKS and CDR2 YYEKEE (reference sequence).

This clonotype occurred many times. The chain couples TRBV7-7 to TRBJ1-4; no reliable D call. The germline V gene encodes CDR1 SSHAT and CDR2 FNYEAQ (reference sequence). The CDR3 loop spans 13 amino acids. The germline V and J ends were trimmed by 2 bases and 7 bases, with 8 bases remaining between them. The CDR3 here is CASSLCRREKLFF. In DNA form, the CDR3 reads TGTGCCAGCAGCTTATGTCGTCGTGAAAAACTGTTTTTT.

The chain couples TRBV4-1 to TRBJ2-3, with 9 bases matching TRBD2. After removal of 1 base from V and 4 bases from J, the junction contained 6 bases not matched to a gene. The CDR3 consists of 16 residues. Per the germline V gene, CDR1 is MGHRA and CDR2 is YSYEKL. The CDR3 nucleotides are TGCGCCAGCAGCCAAGGGGGGACTAGCAGGGCAGATACGCAGTATTTT. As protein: CASSQGGTSRADTQYF.